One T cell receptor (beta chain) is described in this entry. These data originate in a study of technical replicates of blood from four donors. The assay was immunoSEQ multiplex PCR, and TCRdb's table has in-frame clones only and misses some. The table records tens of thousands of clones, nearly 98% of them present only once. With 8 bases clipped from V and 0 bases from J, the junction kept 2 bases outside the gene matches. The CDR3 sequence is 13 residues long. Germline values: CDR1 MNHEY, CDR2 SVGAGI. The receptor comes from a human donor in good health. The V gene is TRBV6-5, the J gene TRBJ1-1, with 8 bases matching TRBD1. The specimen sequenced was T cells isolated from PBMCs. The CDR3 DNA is TGTGCCAGCGGACAGGGAATGAACACTGAAGCTTTCTTT. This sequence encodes CASGQGMNTEAFF.